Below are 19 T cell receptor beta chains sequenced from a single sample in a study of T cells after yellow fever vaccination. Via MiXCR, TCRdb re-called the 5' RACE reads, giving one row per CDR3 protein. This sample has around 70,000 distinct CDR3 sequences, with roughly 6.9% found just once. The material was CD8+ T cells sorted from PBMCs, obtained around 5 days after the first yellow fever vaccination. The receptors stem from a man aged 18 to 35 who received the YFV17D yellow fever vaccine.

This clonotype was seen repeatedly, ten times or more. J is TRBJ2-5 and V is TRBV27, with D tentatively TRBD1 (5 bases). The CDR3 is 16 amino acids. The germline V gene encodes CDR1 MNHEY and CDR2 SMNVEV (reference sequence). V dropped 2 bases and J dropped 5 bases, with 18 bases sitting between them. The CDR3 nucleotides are TGTGCCAGCAGTTTAATCCCCTCCGGCAGGGATGAGACCCAGTACTTC. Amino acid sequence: CASSLIPSGRDETQYF.

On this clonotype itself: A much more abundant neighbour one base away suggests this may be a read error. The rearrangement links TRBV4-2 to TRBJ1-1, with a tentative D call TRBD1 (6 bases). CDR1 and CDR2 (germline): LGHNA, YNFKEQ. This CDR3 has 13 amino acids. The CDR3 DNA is TGTGCCAGCAGGCAAGGGGGAGACACTGAAGCTTTCTTT. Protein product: CASRQGGDTEAFF.

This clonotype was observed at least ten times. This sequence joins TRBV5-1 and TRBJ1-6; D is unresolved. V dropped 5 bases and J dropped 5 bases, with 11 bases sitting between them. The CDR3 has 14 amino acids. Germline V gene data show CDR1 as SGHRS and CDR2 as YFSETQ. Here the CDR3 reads CASRDGSDNSPLHF. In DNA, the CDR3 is TGCGCCAGCAGAGACGGATCGGATAATTCACCCCTCCACTTT.

CDR3 in DNA: TGTGCCAGCAGCCAAACCCTCTGGCAGCCATATAATTCACCCCTCCACTTT. Its translation: CASSQTLWQPYNSPLHF. The chain has TRBV27 and TRBJ1-6; D is unresolved. Deletions cut 6 bases from V and 4 bases from J, with 19 bases between. CDR1 is MNHEY and CDR2 is SMNVEV in the germline V gene (reference sequence). This CDR3 is 17 amino acids long.

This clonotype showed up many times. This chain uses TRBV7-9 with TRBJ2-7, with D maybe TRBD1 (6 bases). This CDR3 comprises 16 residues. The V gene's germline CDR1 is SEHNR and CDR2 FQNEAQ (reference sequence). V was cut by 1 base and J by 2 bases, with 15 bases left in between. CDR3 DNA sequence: TGTGCCAGCAGCTTAGTTGGGGGCAGGGACCCCTACGAGCAGTACTTC. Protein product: CASSLVGGRDPYEQYF.

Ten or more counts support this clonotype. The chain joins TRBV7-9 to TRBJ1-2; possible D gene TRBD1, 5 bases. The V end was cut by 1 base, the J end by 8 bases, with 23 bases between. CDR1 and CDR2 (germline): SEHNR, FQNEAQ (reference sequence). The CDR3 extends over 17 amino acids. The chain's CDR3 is CASSLDQTDRAQFGYTF. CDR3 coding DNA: TGTGCCAGCAGCTTAGATCAGACAGATCGAGCGCAGTTCGGCTACACCTTC.

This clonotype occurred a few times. The CDR3 loop reads CASSSGQGSAYEQYF. CDR3 sequence (DNA): TGTGCCAGCAGCTCAGGACAGGGAAGTGCCTACGAGCAGTACTTC. The chain links TRBV5-6 to TRBJ2-7; TRBD1 matches 8 bases. Germline CDR1 is SGHDT and CDR2 is YYEEEE. The CDR3 is 15 residues long. The V segment lost 3 bases and the J segment 2 bases; nucleotides outside the gene matches: 7.

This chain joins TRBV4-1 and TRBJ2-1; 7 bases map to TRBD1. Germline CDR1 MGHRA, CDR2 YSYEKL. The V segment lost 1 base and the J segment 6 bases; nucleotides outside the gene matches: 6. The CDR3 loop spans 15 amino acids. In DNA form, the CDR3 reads TGCGCCAGCAGCCAAGCCGCAACAGGGGTCAATGAGCAGTTCTTC. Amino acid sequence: CASSQAATGVNEQFF.

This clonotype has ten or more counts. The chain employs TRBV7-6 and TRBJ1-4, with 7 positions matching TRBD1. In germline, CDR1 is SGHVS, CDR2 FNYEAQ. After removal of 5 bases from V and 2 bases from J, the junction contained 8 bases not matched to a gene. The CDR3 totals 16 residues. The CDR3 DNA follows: TGTGCCAGCAGCCCGGAGACAGGGCTGACTAATGAAAAACTGTTTTTT. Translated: CASSPETGLTNEKLFF.

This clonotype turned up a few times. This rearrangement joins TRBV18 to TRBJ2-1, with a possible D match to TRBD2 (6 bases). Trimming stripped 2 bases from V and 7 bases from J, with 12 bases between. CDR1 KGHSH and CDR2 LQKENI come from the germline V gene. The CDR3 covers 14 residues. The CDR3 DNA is TGTGCCAGCTCACCATTTGGGACTTTGAATGAGCAGTTCTTC. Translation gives CASSPFGTLNEQFF.

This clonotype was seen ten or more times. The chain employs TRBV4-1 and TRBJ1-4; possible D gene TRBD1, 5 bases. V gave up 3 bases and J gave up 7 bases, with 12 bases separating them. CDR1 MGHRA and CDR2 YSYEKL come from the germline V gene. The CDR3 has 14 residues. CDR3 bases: TGCGCCAGCAGCCAGGGCCAGGGCGTTGAAAAACTGTTTTTT. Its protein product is CASSQGQGVEKLFF.

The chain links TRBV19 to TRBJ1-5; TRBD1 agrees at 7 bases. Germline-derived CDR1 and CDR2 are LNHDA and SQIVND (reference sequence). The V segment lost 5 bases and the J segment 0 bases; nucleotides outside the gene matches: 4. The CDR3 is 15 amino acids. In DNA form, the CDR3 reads TGTGCCAGTAGTTGGGACAGTTATAGCAATCAGCCCCAGCATTTT. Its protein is CASSWDSYSNQPQHF.

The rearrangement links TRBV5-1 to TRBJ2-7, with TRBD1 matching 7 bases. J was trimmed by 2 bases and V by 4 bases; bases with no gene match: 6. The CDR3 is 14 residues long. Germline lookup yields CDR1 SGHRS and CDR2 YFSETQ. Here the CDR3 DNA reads TGCGCCAGCAGCCCCCCGACAGGGACCTACGAGCAGTACGTC. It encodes CASSPPTGTYEQYV.

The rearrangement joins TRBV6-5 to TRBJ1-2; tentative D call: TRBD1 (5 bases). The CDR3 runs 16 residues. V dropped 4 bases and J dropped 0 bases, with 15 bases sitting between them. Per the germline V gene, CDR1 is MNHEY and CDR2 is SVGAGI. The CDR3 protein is CASSFGGDGANYGYTF. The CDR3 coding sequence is TGTGCCAGCAGTTTTGGGGGGGATGGAGCTAACTATGGCTACACCTTC.

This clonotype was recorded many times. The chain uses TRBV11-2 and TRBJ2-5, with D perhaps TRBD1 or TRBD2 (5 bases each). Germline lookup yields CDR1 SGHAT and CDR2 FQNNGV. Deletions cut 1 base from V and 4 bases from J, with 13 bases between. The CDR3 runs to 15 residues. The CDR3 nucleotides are TGTGCCAGCAGCTTAGGTTGGGACGGGGCAGAGACCCAGTACTTC. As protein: CASSLGWDGAETQYF.

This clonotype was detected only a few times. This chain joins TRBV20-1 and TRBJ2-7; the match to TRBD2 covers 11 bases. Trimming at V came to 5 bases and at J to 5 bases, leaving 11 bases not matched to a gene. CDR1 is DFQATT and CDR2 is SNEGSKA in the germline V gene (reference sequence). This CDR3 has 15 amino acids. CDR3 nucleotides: TGCAGTGCTCGAGCCAGTAGCGGGGGGGCCGACGAGCAGTACGTC. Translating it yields CSARASSGGADEQYV.

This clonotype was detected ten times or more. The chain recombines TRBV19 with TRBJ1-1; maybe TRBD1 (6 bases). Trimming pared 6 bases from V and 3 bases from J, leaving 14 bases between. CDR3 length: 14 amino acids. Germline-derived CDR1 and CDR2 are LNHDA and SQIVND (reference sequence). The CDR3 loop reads CASRNREGDTEAFF. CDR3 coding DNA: TGTGCCAGTAGGAACAGGGAGGGAGACACTGAAGCTTTCTTT.

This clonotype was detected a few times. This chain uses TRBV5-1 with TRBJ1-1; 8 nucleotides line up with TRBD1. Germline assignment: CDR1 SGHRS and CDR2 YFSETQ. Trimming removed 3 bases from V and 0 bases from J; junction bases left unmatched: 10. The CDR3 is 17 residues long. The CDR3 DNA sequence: TGCGCCAGCAGCTGGGGCCAGGGGGCGCCGATGAACACTGAAGCTTTCTTT. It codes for CASSWGQGAPMNTEAFF.

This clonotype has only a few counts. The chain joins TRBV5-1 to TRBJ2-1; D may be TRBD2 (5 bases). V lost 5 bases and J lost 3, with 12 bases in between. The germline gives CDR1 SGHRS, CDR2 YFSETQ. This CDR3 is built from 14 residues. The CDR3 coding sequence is TGCGCCAGCAGGGAACTAGAAATCTACAATGAGCAGTTCTTC. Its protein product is CASRELEIYNEQFF.